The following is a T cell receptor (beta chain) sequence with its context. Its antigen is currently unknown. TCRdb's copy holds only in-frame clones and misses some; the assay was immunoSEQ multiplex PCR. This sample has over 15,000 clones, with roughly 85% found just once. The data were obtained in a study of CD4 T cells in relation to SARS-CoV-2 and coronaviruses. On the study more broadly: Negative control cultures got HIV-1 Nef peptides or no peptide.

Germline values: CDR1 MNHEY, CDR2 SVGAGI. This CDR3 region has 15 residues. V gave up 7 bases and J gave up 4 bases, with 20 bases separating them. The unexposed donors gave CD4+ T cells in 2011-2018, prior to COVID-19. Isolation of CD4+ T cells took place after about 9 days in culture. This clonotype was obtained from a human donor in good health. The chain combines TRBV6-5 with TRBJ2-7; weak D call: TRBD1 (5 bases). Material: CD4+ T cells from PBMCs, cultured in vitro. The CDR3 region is CASTRIGAIPYEQYF. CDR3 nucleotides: TGTGCCAGCACCAGAATAGGGGCCATCCCGTACGAGCAGTACTTC.